The 15 T cell receptor beta chains presented below share a single source sample, sequenced in a study of shared clonotypes between healthy human individuals. TCRdb's copy holds only in-frame clones and misses some; the assay was immunoSEQ multiplex PCR. Seen here are about 1 million clones, around 78% observed once, and the top ten hold around 0.47%. The material sequenced was memory CD4+ T cells from PBMCs. Subset noted: CD45RA-negative fraction. These receptors were obtained from a young man in good health. Some clones in this sample may be carry-over from other donors' samples.

The chain has TRBV28 and TRBJ1-2, with D possibly TRBD1 on 5 matching bases. Looked up from germline, CDR1 is MDHEN and CDR2 is SYDVKM. CDR3 length equals 17 residues. V dropped 2 bases and J dropped 0 bases, with 16 bases sitting between them. The CDR3 here is CASSLTPEGAPNYGYTF. The DNA of the CDR3 is TGTGCCAGCAGTTTAACTCCGGAAGGGGCCCCTAACTATGGCTACACCTTC.

The chain has TRBV6-5 and TRBJ1-1, with a weak D call TRBD1 (5 bases). Germline loops: CDR1 MNHEY, CDR2 SVGAGI. The CDR3 is made up of 14 amino acids. Trimming took 6 bases from V and 4 from J, leaving 15 bases between them. The CDR3 region is CASRGDLGGTEAFF. Here the CDR3 DNA reads TGTGCCAGCAGGGGGGATCTGGGGGGCACTGAAGCTTTCTTT.

The chain joins TRBV9 to TRBJ1-2; D perhaps matches TRBD1 (5 bases). The CDR3 runs 13 residues. The germline V gene encodes CDR1 SGDLS and CDR2 YYNGEE. V was shortened by 3 bases and J by 8 bases, with 14 bases between the two germline ends. CDR3 bases: TGTGCCAGCAGCGCGGGGCCGCAGCGGGGCTACACCTTC. This encodes CASSAGPQRGYTF. Full variable domain (remainder filled in from reference TRBV9 and TRBJ1-2): DSGVTQTPKHLITATGQRVTLRCSPRSGDLSVYWYQQSLDQGLQFLIQYYNGEERAKGNILERFSAQQFPDLHSELNLSSLELGDSALYFCASSAGPQRGYTFGSGTRLTVV.

This chain uses TRBV28 with TRBJ1-2; D ambiguous. The CDR3 totals 12 residues. CDR1 is MDHEN, CDR2 SYDVKM, per germline. V was shortened by 3 bases and J by 5 bases, with 7 bases between the two germline ends. In DNA, the CDR3 is TGTGCCAGCAGTTTCGTCGAATATGGCTACACCTTC. It is translated as CASSFVEYGYTF.

The rearrangement links TRBV27 to TRBJ1-5; D is possibly TRBD1 (5 bases). This CDR3 comprises 15 residues. Germline V CDR1 and CDR2: MNHEY, SMNVEV (reference sequence). V dropped 5 bases and J dropped 0 bases, with 11 bases sitting between them. This CDR3 is CASSRGPYSNQPQHF. The CDR3, as DNA: TGTGCCAGCAGTCGGGGACCGTATAGCAATCAGCCCCAGCATTTT.

The V call is TRBV25-1, the J call TRBJ2-1; possibly TRBD1 or TRBD2 for D (6 bases each). V lost 1 base and J lost 3, with 13 bases in between. CDR1 MGHDK and CDR2 SYGVNS come from the germline V gene. The CDR3 runs to 16 residues. The CDR3 spells CASSESGALRYNEQFF. The CDR3 nucleotides are TGTGCCAGCAGTGAATCGGGGGCTCTCCGCTACAATGAGCAGTTCTTC. The whole variable domain, remainder taken from reference TRBV25-1 and TRBJ2-1, is EADIYQTPRYLVIGTGKKITLECSQTMGHDKMYWYQQDPGMELHLIHYSYGVNSTEKGDLSSESTVSRIRTEHFPLTLESARPSHTSQYLCASSESGALRYNEQFFGPGTRLTVL.

The chain links TRBV6-4 to TRBJ2-7, with a possible D match to TRBD1 (6 bases). The CDR3 loop spans 13 amino acids. Germline assignment: CDR1 MRHNA and CDR2 SNTAGT. Trimming took off 3 bases at V and 4 bases at J, with 10 bases between the two ends. CDR3 sequence (DNA): TGTGCCAGCAGTGAAAACAGGGTGTACGAGCAGTACTTC. Encoded protein: CASSENRVYEQYF.

Only one count was recorded for this clone. CDR3 region: CASSEALVTDATNEKLFF. The CDR3 bases are TGTGCCAGCAGTGAAGCGCTCGTAACAGATGCAACTAATGAAAAACTGTTTTTT. This chain joins TRBV2 and TRBJ1-4; no clear D. There are 18 residues in the CDR3. Per germline, CDR1 SNHLY and CDR2 FYNNEI. Trimming shortened V by 0 bases and J by 0 bases, and 14 bases separated the two germline ends.

The chain has TRBV9 and TRBJ2-1; D is unresolved. V was trimmed by 1 base and J by 3 bases, leaving 8 bases between them. CDR1 and CDR2 (germline): SGDLS, YYNGEE. This CDR3 is built from 14 residues. DNA for the CDR3: TGTGCCAGCAGCGTAATGTCGGACTACAATGAGCAGTTCTTC. This sequence encodes CASSVMSDYNEQFF.

This clone was detected once. The V call is TRBV6-1, the J call TRBJ2-2, with D possibly TRBD2 on 5 matching bases. The V end was cut by 8 bases, the J end by 3 bases, with 16 bases between. The germline V gene has CDR1 MNHNS and CDR2 SASEGT. This CDR3 comprises 15 residues. The CDR3 loop is CASLARRGYTGELFF. The CDR3 bases are TGTGCCAGCTTGGCCAGGCGAGGGTACACCGGGGAGCTGTTTTTT.

The V call is TRBV5-4, the J call TRBJ2-1; 7 nucleotides match TRBD1. The CDR3 extends over 12 amino acids. The germline V gene encodes CDR1 SGHNT and CDR2 YYREEE (reference sequence). Losses at the gene ends were 4 bases for V and 12 bases for J; bases not matched to a gene: 7. The CDR3 DNA reads as TGTGCCAGCAGCAGGCCGACAGGGAGGCAGTTCTTC. Amino acid sequence: CASSRPTGRQFF.

The chain has TRBV30 and TRBJ2-1; tentative D call: TRBD2 (6 bases). This CDR3 has 13 residues. V dropped 3 bases and J dropped 4 bases, with 10 bases sitting between them. The germline gives CDR1 GTSNPN, CDR2 SVGIG (reference sequence). CDR3 amino acids: CAWSDGSYNEQFF. CDR3 bases: TGTGCCTGGAGCGACGGGAGTTACAATGAGCAGTTCTTC.

The chain joins TRBV7-3 to TRBJ2-1, with D perhaps TRBD1 (6 bases). The germline gives CDR1 SGHTA, CDR2 FQGTGA. CDR3 length equals 13 residues. V was pared by 6 bases and J by 10 bases, with 16 bases between. The CDR3 DNA reads TGTGCCAGCAGTTTTGGGAGAGACAGGGAGCAGTTCTTC. Translated, it gives CASSFGRDREQFF.

In this sample, this clone turned up many times. Other DNA variants within this sample encode the same CDR3. The chain couples TRBV5-1 to TRBJ2-5; D is undetermined. This CDR3 is 14 amino acids long. Germline V gene lookup returns CDR1 SGHRS and CDR2 YFSETQ. Trimming cost V 1 base and J 1 base, with 8 bases left between them. CDR3 sequence (DNA): TGCGCCAGCAGCTTGACCGGAATCCAAGAGACCCAGTACTTC. Its translation is CASSLTGIQETQYF.

This clone was detected once. This CDR3 reads CASSGGGTAANEKLFF. The CDR3 DNA reads TGCGCCAGCAGCGGCGGGGGGACAGCCGCTAATGAAAAACTGTTTTTT. The chain joins TRBV5-1 to TRBJ1-4; TRBD1 agrees at 7 bases. Per the germline V gene, CDR1 is SGHRS and CDR2 is YFSETQ. This CDR3 region has 16 residues. The ends lost 4 bases at V and 3 bases at J; junction bases unmatched: 9.